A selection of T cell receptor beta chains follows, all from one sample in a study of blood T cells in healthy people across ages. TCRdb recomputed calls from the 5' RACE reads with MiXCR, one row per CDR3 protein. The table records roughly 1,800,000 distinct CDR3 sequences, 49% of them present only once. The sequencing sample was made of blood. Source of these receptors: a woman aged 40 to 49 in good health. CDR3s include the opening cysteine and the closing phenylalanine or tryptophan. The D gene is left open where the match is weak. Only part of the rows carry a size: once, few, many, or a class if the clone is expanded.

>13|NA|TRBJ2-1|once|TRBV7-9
CANSRAARDEQFF
TGTGCCAACAGCCGAGCAGCCCGTGATGAGCAGTTCTTC
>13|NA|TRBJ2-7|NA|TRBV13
CASSTSLAHEQYF
TGTGCCAGCAGCACATCCCTCGCCCACGAGCAGTACTTC
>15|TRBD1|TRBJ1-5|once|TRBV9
CASSVTGELNQPQHF
TGTGCCAGCAGCGTGACAGGGGAACTCAATCAGCCCCAGCATTTT
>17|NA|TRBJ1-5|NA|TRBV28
CASSPTGTGGGNQPQHF
TGTGCCAGCAGTCCAACCGGGACTGGAGGTGGCAATCAGCCCCAGCATTTT
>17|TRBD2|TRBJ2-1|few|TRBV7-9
CASSLRSSGGLYNEQFF
TGTGCCAGCAGCCTGAGGTCTAGCGGGGGACTCTACAATGAGCAGTTCTTC
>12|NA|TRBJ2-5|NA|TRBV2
CASSVDSPSWYF
TGTGCCAGCAGTGTCGACAGTCCTAGTTGGTACTTC
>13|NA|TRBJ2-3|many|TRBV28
CASSLTLTDTQYF
TGTGCCAGCAGTCTTACTCTCACAGATACGCAGTATTTT
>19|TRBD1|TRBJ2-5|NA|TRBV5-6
CASSFVKDRELLYQETQYF
TGTGCCAGCAGCTTCGTGAAGGACAGGGAACTATTGTACCAAGAGACCCAGTACTTC
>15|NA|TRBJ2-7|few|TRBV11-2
CASSAPPGDSYEQYF
TGTGCCAGCAGCGCTCCCCCAGGGGACTCCTACGAGCAGTACTTC
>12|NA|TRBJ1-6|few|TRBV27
CASSLGGPPLHF
TGTGCCAGCAGTTTAGGAGGGCCACCCCTCCACTTT
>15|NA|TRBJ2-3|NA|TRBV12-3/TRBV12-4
CASSLGAVGTDTQYF
TGTGCCAGCAGTTTGGGAGCAGTGGGCACAGATACGCAGTATTTT
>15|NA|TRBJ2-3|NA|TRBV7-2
CASSPGGVSTDTQYF
TGTGCCAGCAGTCCGGGGGGCGTCTCTACAGATACGCAGTATTTT
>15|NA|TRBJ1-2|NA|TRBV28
CASSPRRELNYGYTF
TGTGCCAGCAGTCCCCGTAGGGAGCTTAACTATGGCTACACCTTC
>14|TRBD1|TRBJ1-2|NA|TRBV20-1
CSAPRQGEGCGYTF
TGCAGTGCTCCCCGACAGGGGGAGGGCTGTGGCTACACCTTC
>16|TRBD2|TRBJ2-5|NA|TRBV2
CASSGISGGQQETQYF
TGTGCCAGCAGTGGGATTAGCGGGGGCCAACAAGAGACCCAGTACTTC
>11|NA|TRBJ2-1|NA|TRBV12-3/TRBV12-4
CASTSGLEQFF
TGTGCCAGCACCTCGGGACTTGAGCAGTTCTTC
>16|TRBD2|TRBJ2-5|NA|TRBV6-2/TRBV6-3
CASSYGDGRGQETQYF
TGTGCCAGCAGTTACGGAGATGGGCGGGGGCAAGAGACCCAGTACTTC
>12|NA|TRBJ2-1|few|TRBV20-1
CSVAGAWNEQFF
TGCAGTGTGGCGGGGGCCTGGAATGAGCAGTTCTTC
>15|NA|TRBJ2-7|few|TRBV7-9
CASSNTGWGNYEQYF
TGTGCCAGCAGCAATACAGGGTGGGGAAACTACGAGCAGTACTTC
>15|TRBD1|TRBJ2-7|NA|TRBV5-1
CASSRDRGRTYEQYF
TGCGCCAGCAGCAGAGACAGGGGGCGAACCTACGAGCAGTACTTC
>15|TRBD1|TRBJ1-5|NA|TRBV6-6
CASSYSGGLNQPQHF
TGTGCCAGCAGTTACTCAGGGGGCCTTAATCAGCCCCAGCATTTT
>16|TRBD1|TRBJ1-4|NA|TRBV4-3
CASSQRQGALGEKLFF
TGCGCCAGCAGCCAACGACAGGGGGCGCTCGGTGAAAAACTGTTTTTT
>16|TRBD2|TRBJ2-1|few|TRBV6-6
CASSPSGAGVANEQFF
TGTGCCAGCAGTCCCTCCGGGGCGGGGGTAGCCAATGAGCAGTTCTTC
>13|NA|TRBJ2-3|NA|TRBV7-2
CASGPPNADTQYF
TGTGCCAGCGGCCCACCCAACGCAGATACGCAGTATTTT
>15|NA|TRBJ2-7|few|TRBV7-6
CASSLGGTEYYEQYF
TGTGCCAGCAGCTTAGGGGGTACAGAGTACTACGAGCAGTACTTC
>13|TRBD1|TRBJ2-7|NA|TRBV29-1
CSVEGQGLDEQYF
TGCAGCGTTGAGGGACAGGGTTTAGACGAGCAGTACTTC
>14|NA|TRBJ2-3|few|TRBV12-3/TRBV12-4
CASSWSGEADTQYF
TGTGCCAGCAGTTGGAGCGGTGAAGCAGATACGCAGTATTTT
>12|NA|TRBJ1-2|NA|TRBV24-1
CATSSTDYGYTF
TGTGCCACCAGTTCTACGGACTATGGCTACACCTTC
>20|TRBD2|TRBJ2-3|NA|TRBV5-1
CASGPPGLAEGPCCTDTQYF
TGCGCCAGCGGTCCCCCGGGACTAGCGGAGGGGCCCTGCTGCACAGATACGCAGTATTTT
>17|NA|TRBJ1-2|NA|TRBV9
CASSDPKGTVANYGYTF
TGTGCCAGCAGCGACCCTAAAGGGACGGTTGCTAACTATGGCTACACCTTC
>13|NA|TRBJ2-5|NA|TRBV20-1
CSAIPLGEETQYF
TGCAGTGCTATCCCCCTGGGGGAAGAGACCCAGTACTTC
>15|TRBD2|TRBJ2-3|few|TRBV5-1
CASSPGLAYADTQYF
TGCGCCAGCAGCCCGGGACTAGCTTACGCAGATACGCAGTATTTT
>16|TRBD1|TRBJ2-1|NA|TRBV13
CASSPRTGRYYNEQFF
TGTGCCAGCAGCCCCAGGACAGGGAGGTACTACAATGAGCAGTTCTTC
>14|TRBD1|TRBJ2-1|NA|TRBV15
CATSRGDRGDEQFF
TGTGCCACCAGCAGAGGCGACAGGGGCGATGAGCAGTTCTTC
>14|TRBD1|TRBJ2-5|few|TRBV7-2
CASRRTPGQTTQYF
TGTGCCAGCAGACGGACTCCGGGACAGACGACCCAGTACTTC
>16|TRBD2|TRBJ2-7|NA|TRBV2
CASSDPRRGSPYEQYF
TGTGCCAGCAGTGACCCACGGCGGGGGTCACCCTACGAGCAGTACTTC
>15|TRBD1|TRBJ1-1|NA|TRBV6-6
CASREMTGVNTEAFF
TGTGCCAGCAGGGAGATGACAGGGGTGAACACTGAAGCTTTCTTT
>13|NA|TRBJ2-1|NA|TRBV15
CATRGVSSYEQFF
TGTGCCACCAGGGGCGTGAGCTCCTACGAGCAGTTCTTC
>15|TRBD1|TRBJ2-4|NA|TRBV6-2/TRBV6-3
CASSPTGWAKNIQYF
TGTGCCAGCAGCCCGACAGGGTGGGCCAAAAACATTCAGTACTTC
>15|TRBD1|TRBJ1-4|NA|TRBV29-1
CSVRTQGATNEKLFF
TGCAGCGTACGAACACAGGGGGCAACTAATGAAAAACTGTTTTTT
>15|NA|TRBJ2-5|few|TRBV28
CASNPGHLLMETQYF
TGTGCCAGCAATCCGGGACACCTCCTCATGGAGACCCAGTACTTC
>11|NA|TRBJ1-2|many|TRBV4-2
CASSQGDGYTF
TGTGCCAGCAGCCAAGGAGATGGCTACACCTTC
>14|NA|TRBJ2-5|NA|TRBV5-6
CASSSTPGGETQYF
TGTGCCAGCAGCTCGACACCGGGTGGAGAGACCCAGTACTTC
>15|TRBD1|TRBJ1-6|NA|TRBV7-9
CASSFPGQGESPLHF
TGTGCCAGCAGCTTCCCGGGACAGGGAGAATCACCCCTCCACTTT
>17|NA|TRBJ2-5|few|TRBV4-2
CASSQAGAGADQETQYF
TGTGCCAGCAGCCAAGCCGGGGCGGGGGCCGATCAAGAGACCCAGTACTTC
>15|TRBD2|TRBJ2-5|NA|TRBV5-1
CASSLVNGGQETQYF
TGCGCCAGCAGCTTGGTAAACGGGGGGCAAGAGACCCAGTACTTC
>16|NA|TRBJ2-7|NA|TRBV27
CASSFWSRPSSYEQYF
TGTGCCAGCAGTTTTTGGTCCAGGCCAAGCTCCTACGAGCAGTACTTC
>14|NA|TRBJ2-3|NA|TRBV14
CASSQRYSRDTQYF
TGTGCCAGCAGCCAAAGGTATTCCCGAGATACGCAGTATTTT
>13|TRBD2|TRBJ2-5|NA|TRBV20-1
CSAKRGGGGTQYF
TGCAGTGCAAAGCGGGGTGGTGGGGGGACCCAGTACTTC
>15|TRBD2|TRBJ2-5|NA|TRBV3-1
CASSSGTSHQETQYF
TGTGCCAGCAGCTCCGGGACTAGCCACCAAGAGACCCAGTACTTC
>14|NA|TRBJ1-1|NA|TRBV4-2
CASSQKGGNTEAFF
TGTGCCAGCAGCCAAAAGGGCGGGAACACTGAAGCTTTCTTT
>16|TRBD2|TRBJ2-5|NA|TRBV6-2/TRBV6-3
CASRRPGLAVQETQYF
TGTGCCAGCAGAAGACCGGGACTAGCGGTTCAAGAGACCCAGTACTTC
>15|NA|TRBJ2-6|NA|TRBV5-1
CASSPTVSEANVLTF
TGCGCCAGCAGCCCTACAGTCTCTGAGGCCAACGTCCTGACTTTC
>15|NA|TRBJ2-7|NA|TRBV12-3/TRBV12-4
CASSLELRHTYEQYF
TGTGCCAGCAGTTTAGAGTTGCGACATACCTACGAGCAGTACTTC
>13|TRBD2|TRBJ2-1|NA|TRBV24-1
CATGRGDYNEQFF
TGTGCCACCGGGCGGGGGGACTACAATGAGCAGTTCTTC